These 20 T cell receptor beta chains came from one sample sequenced in a study of blood T cell repertoires in COVID-19. TCRdb's table, derived via immunoSEQ multiplex PCR, lists solely in-frame clones and lacks some. The table lists some 300,000 clones, roughly 87% of them singletons, with over 0.8% in the top ten. The sequenced sample was PBMCs or T cells enriched from blood (not recorded which). The receptors here all came from a woman aged 25 to 39 who had recovered from COVID-19.

This chain joins TRBV5-1 and TRBJ1-1, with 7 bases lining up with TRBD1. Germline-derived CDR1 and CDR2 are SGHRS and YFSETQ. The CDR3 is made up of 13 amino acids. V was clipped by 5 bases and J by 4 bases; unmatched bases: 5. The CDR3 bases are TGCGCCAGCAGATTAACAGGGGTCACTGAAGCTTTCTTT. Its translation is CASRLTGVTEAFF. Combining the CDR3 with reference TRBV5-1 and TRBJ1-1 gives the whole variable domain KAGVTQTPRYLIKTRGQQVTLSCSPISGHRSVSWYQQTPGQGLQFLFEYFSETQRNKGNFPGRFSGRQFSNSRSEMNVSTLELGDSALYLCASRLTGVTEAFFGQGTRLTVV.

The DNA of the CDR3 is TGTGCCTCTGGCGGGACGGCCGAAGAGACCCAGTACTTC. Encoded protein: CASGGTAEETQYF. This chain links TRBV19 with TRBJ2-5, with a possible D match to TRBD2 (6 bases). The length of the CDR3 is 13 residues. Germline CDR1 reads LNHDA; CDR2 reads SQIVND (reference sequence). Trimming pared 11 bases from V and 3 bases from J, leaving 16 bases between.

The chain joins TRBV6-5 to TRBJ1-1; D is possibly TRBD1 (5 bases). Germline CDR1 reads MNHEY; CDR2 reads SVGAGI. V was trimmed by 7 bases and J by 7 bases, leaving 10 bases between them. The CDR3 length is 11 residues. Here the CDR3 reads CASTRQYEAFF. CDR3 nucleotide sequence: TGTGCCAGCACCCGACAGTATGAAGCTTTCTTT.

This chain joins TRBV6-5 and TRBJ1-5, with D hard to call. This CDR3 has 15 residues. Trimming cost V 5 bases and J 0 bases, with 11 bases left between them. Germline CDR1 reads MNHEY; CDR2 reads SVGAGI. CDR3 sequence: CASSLFSFSNQPQHF. DNA for the CDR3: TGTGCCAGCAGTCTGTTTAGTTTTAGCAATCAGCCCCAGCATTTT.

This clone has more than one count but fewer than ten. The CDR3 coding sequence is TGTGCCACCAACTCCGGGACACCCACAGAGACCCAGTACTTC. It yields the protein CATNSGTPTETQYF. V is TRBV19 and J is TRBJ2-5; tentatively, D is TRBD1 (6 bases). Germline-derived CDR1 and CDR2 are LNHDA and SQIVND (reference sequence). The V end lost 10 bases, the J end lost 4 bases, and 19 bases lay between the germline ends. The CDR3 totals 14 residues.

CDR3 DNA: TGCGCCAGCCGGGATGCAGAGACCCAGTACTTC. It codes for CASRDAETQYF. The chain combines TRBV10-1 with TRBJ2-5; perhaps TRBD2 as D (5 bases). This CDR3 spans 11 amino acids. V was cut by 8 bases and J by 4 bases, with 8 bases left in between. CDR1 is WNHNN and CDR2 is SYGVQD in the germline V gene (reference sequence).

The V gene is TRBV11-2, the J gene TRBJ1-2, with D tentatively TRBD1 (6 bases). The length of the CDR3 is 14 residues. The V gene's germline CDR1 is SGHAT and CDR2 FQNNGV. V was pared by 1 base and J by 4 bases, with 10 bases between. The CDR3 sequence is CASSLGTGIYGYTF. The CDR3 DNA sequence: TGTGCCAGCAGCTTAGGCACAGGGATCTATGGCTACACCTTC.

The V call is TRBV2, the J call TRBJ1-5; a weak D match, TRBD1 (5 bases). Germline CDR1 reads SNHLY; CDR2 reads FYNNEI. The CDR3 extends over 15 amino acids. Trimming removed 5 bases at V and 4 bases at J, with 15 bases between. CDR3 protein: CASSFSAAGNQPQHF. The DNA for the CDR3 is TGTGCCAGCAGTTTTTCAGCTGCAGGGAATCAGCCCCAGCATTTT.

This sequence joins TRBV10-1 and TRBJ2-3; a possible D gene is TRBD1 (6 bases). Germline CDR1 WNHNN, CDR2 SYGVQD (reference sequence). Deletions cut 7 bases from V and 5 bases from J, with 19 bases between. This CDR3 has 15 residues. The CDR3 region has the DNA TGCGCCAGCATCTGTCTTACAGGGCGAGGAGATACGCAGTATTTT. It codes for CASICLTGRGDTQYF.

V usage is TRBV7-8 and J usage is TRBJ2-7, with 10 bases fitting TRBD2. Germline V gene data show CDR1 as SGHVS and CDR2 as FQNEAQ. The CDR3 contains 16 residues. V gave up 3 bases and J gave up 3 bases; unmatched junction bases: 8. This chain's CDR3 is CASSFPLAGDYYEQYF. The CDR3 coding sequence is TGTGCCAGCAGCTTCCCTCTAGCGGGGGATTACTACGAGCAGTACTTC.

The chain combines TRBV7-9 with TRBJ2-1, with TRBD1 as a possible D gene (5 bases). The CDR3 consists of 11 residues. Germline lookup yields CDR1 SEHNR and CDR2 FQNEAQ (reference sequence). This CDR3 is CAEGEYNEQFF. As DNA, the CDR3 is TGTGCTGAAGGGGAATACAATGAGCAGTTCTTC.

The chain combines TRBV29-1 with TRBJ1-2; D possibly corresponds to TRBD1 (5 bases). The V gene lost 4 bases and the J gene lost 7 bases, with 13 bases spanning the gap. The CDR3 consists of 12 residues. The germline V gene has CDR1 SQVTM and CDR2 ANQGSEA. In DNA form, the CDR3 reads TGCAGCGTTGCCACCCGGGGGGGTGGCTACACCTTC. It is translated as CSVATRGGGYTF.

The gene calls are TRBV4-1 and TRBJ2-3, with 10 bases matching TRBD1. The CDR3 has 15 amino acids. CDR1 and CDR2 (germline): MGHRA, YSYEKL. J gave up 5 bases and V 3 bases, and 5 bases lay outside the gene matches. The CDR3 DNA reads as TGCGCCAGCAGCCACGGACAGGGGGGACTAGATACGCAGTATTTT. This sequence encodes CASSHGQGGLDTQYF.

This rearrangement joins TRBV7-8 to TRBJ1-2, with 9 bases matching TRBD1. The CDR3 is 17 residues long. Losses at the gene ends were 5 bases for V and 2 bases for J; bases not matched to a gene: 12. Germline lookup yields CDR1 SGHVS and CDR2 FQNEAQ. CDR3 coding DNA: TGTGCCAGCAGCCCAGGCCCCGGGACAGGGAACAACTATGGCTACACCTTC. Amino acid sequence: CASSPGPGTGNNYGYTF.

The J gene is TRBJ1-5, the V gene TRBV28, with D perhaps matching TRBD1 (6 bases). The CDR3 spans 14 residues. The germline V and J ends were trimmed by 8 bases and 3 bases, with 14 bases remaining between them. CDR1 is MDHEN and CDR2 is SYDVKM in the germline V gene. CDR3 in DNA: TGTGCCAGCGATTCAGGGGCGGACAATCAGCCCCAGCATTTT. Amino acid sequence: CASDSGADNQPQHF.

The chain has TRBV7-2 and TRBJ2-6; D is uncertain. The CDR3 covers 17 residues. In germline, CDR1 is SGHTA, CDR2 FQGNSA. Trimming removed 5 bases at V and 0 bases at J, with 14 bases between. The CDR3, as DNA: TGTGCCAGCAGCCCTCAAGCAAAAGTCTCTGGGGCCAACGTCCTGACTTTC. This encodes CASSPQAKVSGANVLTF.

V is TRBV5-6 and J is TRBJ1-6; D is unclear. The germline V gene encodes CDR1 SGHDT and CDR2 YYEEEE. The CDR3 length is 16 residues. With 4 bases removed from V and 0 bases from J, the gap between germline ends came to 11 bases. The CDR3 region is CASSLGPSSYNSPLHF. CDR3 in DNA: TGTGCCAGCAGCCTTGGGCCCAGCTCCTATAATTCACCCCTCCACTTT.

The rearrangement uses TRBV7-2 and TRBJ1-5; 7 nucleotides match TRBD1. The CDR3 spans 15 residues. Germline values: CDR1 SGHTA, CDR2 FQGNSA. The V segment lost 7 bases and the J segment 10 bases; nucleotides outside the gene matches: 16. Here the CDR3 reads CASTQHGTAKSPQHF. The CDR3 DNA follows: TGTGCCAGCACTCAACACGGGACAGCTAAGTCCCCCCAGCATTTT.

This clone was found once. The CDR3 DNA is TGTGCCAGCAGCCCCAACTCTCCTCTCGACAGGACCGCTAACTATGGCTACACCTTC. As protein: CASSPNSPLDRTANYGYTF. The V call is TRBV7-2, the J call TRBJ1-2; possible D gene TRBD1, 6 bases. Trimming pared 5 bases from V and 0 bases from J, leaving 25 bases between. Per germline, CDR1 SGHTA and CDR2 FQGNSA. This CDR3 comprises 19 residues. Complete variable domain (other parts from reference TRBV7-2 and TRBJ1-2): GAGVSQSPSNKVTEKGKDVELRCDPISGHTALYWYRQSLGQGLEFLIYFQGNSAPDKSGLPSDRFSAERTGGSVSTLTIQRTQQEDSAVYLCASSPNSPLDRTANYGYTFGSGTRLTVV.

The chain has TRBV28 and TRBJ1-2; 7 bases line up with TRBD1. Germline CDR1 MDHEN, CDR2 SYDVKM. This CDR3 contains 14 residues. J gave up 7 bases and V 6 bases, and 11 bases lay outside the gene matches. The CDR3, as DNA: TGTGCCAGCAGCCTATCCCAGGGGGTCGGTGGCTACACCTTC. Its protein is CASSLSQGVGGYTF.